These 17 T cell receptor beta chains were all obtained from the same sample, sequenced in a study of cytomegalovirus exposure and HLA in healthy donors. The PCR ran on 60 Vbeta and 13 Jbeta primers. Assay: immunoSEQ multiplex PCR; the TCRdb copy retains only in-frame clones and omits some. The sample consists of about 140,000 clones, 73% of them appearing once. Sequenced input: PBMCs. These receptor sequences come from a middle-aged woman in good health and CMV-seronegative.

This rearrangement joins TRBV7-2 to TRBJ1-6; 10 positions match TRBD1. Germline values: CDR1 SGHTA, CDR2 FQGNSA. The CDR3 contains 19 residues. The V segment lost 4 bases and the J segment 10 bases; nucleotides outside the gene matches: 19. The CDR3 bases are TGTGCCAGCAGCTCATCCTCCCAGCGGACAGGGGGGATTTGGTCACCCCTCCACTTT. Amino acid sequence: CASSSSSQRTGGIWSPLHF.

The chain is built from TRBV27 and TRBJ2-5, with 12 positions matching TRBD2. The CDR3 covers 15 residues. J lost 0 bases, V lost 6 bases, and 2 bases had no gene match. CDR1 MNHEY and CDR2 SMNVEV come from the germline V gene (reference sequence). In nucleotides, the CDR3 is TGTGCCAGCAGGACTAGCGGGGGAAACCAAGAGACCCAGTACTTC. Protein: CASRTSGGNQETQYF.

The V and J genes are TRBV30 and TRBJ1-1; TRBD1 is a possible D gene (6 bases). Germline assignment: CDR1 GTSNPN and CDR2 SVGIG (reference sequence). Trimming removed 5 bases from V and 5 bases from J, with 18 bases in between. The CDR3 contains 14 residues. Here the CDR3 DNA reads TGTGCCTGGGGGGCCTTAGGGGGGGGAACTGAAGCTTTCTTT. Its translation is CAWGALGGGTEAFF.

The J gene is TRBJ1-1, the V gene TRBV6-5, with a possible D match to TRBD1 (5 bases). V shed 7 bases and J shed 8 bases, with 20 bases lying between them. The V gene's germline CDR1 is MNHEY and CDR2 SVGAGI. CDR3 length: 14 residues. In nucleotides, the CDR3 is TGTGCCAGCAATGACGGGGGACGAACACCCGAAGCTTTCTTT. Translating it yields CASNDGGRTPEAFF.

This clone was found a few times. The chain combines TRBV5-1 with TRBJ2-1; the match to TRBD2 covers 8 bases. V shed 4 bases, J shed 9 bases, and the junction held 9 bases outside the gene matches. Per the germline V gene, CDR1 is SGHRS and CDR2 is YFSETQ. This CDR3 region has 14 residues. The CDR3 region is CASSPRTSTGEQFF. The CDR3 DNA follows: TGCGCCAGCAGCCCTCGGACTAGCACCGGTGAGCAGTTCTTC.

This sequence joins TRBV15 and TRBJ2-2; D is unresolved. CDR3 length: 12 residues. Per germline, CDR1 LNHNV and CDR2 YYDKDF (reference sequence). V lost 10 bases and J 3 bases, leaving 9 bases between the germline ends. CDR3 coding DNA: TGTGCCAGCTCGCAGGACACCGGGGAGCTGTTTTTT. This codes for CASSQDTGELFF.

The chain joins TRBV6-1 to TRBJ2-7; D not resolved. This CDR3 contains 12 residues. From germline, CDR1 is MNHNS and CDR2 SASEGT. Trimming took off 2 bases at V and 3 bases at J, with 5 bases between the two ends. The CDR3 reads CASSEYSYEQYF. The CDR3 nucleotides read TGTGCCAGCAGTGAATACAGCTACGAGCAGTACTTC.

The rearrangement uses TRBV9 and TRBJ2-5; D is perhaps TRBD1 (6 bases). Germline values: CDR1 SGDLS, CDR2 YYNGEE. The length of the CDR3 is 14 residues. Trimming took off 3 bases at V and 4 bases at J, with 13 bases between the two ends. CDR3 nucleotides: TGTGCCAGCAGCGAAAGCGCAGGGGCAGAGACCCAGTACTTC. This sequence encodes CASSESAGAETQYF.

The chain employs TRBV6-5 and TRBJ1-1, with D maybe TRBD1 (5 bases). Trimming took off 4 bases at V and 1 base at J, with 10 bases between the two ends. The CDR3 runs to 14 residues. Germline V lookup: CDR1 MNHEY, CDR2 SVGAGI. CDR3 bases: TGTGCCAGCAGTTTTAAACAGGAGAACACTGAAGCTTTCTTT. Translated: CASSFKQENTEAFF.

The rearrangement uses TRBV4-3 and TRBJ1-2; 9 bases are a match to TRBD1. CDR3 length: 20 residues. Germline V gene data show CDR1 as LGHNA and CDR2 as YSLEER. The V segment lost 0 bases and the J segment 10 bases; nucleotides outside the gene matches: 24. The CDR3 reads CASSQELKGRDRVYIASYTF. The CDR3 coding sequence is TGCGCCAGCAGCCAAGAGCTAAAGGGCCGGGACAGGGTATATATTGCCTCCTACACCTTC.

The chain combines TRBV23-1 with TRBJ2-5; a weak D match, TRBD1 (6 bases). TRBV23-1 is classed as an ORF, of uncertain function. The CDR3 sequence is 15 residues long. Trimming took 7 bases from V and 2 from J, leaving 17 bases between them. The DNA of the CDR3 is TGCGCCAGCACTTTCAGGGCAGGGGAACAAGAGACCCAGTACTTC. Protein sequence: CASTFRAGEQETQYF.

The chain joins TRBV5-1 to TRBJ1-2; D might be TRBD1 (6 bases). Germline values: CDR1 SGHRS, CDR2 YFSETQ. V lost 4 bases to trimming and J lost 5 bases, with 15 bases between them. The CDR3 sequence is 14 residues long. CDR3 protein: CASSPTGPMYGYTF. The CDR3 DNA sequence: TGCGCCAGCAGCCCAACAGGGCCAATGTATGGCTACACCTTC. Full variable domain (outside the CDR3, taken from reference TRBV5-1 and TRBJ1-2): KAGVTQTPRYLIKTRGQQVTLSCSPISGHRSVSWYQQTPGQGLQFLFEYFSETQRNKGNFPGRFSGRQFSNSRSEMNVSTLELGDSALYLCASSPTGPMYGYTFGSGTRLTVV.

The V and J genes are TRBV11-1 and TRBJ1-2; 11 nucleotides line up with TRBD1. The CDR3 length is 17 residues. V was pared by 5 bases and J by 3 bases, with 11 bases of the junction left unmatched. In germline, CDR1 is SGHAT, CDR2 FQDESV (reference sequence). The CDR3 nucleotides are TGTGCCAGCAGCCCTCGGACAGGGGGCGCATTGGACTATGGCTACACCTTC. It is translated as CASSPRTGGALDYGYTF.

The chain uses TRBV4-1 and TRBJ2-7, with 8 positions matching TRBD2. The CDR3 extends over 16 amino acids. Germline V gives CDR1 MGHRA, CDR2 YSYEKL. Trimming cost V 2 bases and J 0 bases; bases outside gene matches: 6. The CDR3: CASSQRFGGASYEQYV. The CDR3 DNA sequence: TGCGCCAGCAGCCAAAGGTTCGGGGGGGCCTCCTACGAGCAGTACGTC.

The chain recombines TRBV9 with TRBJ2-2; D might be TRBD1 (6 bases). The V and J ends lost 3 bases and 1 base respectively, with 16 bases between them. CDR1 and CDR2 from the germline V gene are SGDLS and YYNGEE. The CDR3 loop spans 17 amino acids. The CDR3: CASSGDAGQRNTGELFF. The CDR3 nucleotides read TGTGCCAGCAGCGGCGATGCTGGACAGCGGAACACCGGGGAGCTGTTTTTT.

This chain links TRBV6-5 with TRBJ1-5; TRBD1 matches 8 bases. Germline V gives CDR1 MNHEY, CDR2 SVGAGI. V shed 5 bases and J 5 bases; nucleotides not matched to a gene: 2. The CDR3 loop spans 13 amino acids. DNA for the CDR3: TGTGCCAGCAGTCAGGGGGCTTATCAGCCCCAGCATTTT. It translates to CASSQGAYQPQHF.

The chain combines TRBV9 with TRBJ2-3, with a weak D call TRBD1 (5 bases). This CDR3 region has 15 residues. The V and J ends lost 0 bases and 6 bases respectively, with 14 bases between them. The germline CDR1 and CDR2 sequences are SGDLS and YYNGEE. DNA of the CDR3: TGTGCCAGCAGCGTAGGTGTGGGGCTGACTGATACGCAGTATTTT. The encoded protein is CASSVGVGLTDTQYF.